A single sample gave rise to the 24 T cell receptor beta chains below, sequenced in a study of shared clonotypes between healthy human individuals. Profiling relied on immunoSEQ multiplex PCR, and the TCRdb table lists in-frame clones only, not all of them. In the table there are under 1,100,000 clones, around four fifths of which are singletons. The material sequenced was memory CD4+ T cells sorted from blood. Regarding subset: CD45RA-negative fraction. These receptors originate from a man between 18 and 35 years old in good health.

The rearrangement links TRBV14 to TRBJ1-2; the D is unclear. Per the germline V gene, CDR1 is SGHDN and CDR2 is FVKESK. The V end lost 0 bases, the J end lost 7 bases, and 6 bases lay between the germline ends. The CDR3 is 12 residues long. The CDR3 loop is CASSQEGRGYTF. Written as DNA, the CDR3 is TGTGCCAGCAGCCAAGAGGGTCGTGGCTACACCTTC.

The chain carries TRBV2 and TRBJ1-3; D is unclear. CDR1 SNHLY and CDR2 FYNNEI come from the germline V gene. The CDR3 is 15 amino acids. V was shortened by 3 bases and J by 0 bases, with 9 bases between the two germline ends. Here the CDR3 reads CASSENWSSGNTIYF. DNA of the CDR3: TGTGCCAGCAGTGAGAATTGGAGCTCTGGAAACACCATATATTTT.

The CDR3 is CAWVPYSGRYNEQFF. The CDR3 bases are TGTGCCTGGGTCCCGTACAGTGGGCGGTACAATGAGCAGTTCTTC. J is TRBJ2-1 and V is TRBV30, with unresolved D. The CDR3 length is 15 residues. The ends were cut back, 5 bases at V and 4 bases at J, with 18 bases in the middle. The germline V gene has CDR1 GTSNPN and CDR2 SVGIG (reference sequence).

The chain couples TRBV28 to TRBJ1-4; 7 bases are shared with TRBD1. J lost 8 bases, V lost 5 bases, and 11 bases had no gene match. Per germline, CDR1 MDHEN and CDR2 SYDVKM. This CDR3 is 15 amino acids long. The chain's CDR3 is CASSLHGDSGEKLFF. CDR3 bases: TGTGCCAGCAGTCTACACGGGGACAGTGGGGAAAAACTGTTTTTT. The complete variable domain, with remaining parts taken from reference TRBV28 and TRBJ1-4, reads DVKVTQSSRYLVKRTGEKVFLECVQDMDHENMFWYRQDPGLGLRLIYFSYDVKMKEKGDIPEGYSVSREKKERFSLILESASTNQTSMYLCASSLHGDSGEKLFFGSGTQLSVL.

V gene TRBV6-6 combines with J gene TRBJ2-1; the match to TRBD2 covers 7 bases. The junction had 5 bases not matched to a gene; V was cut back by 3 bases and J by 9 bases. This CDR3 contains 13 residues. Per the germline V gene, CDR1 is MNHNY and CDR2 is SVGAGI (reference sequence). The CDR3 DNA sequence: TGTGCCAGCAGTTATGAACTAGCGCTTGAGCAGTTCTTC. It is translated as CASSYELALEQFF.

The CDR3 DNA reads TGTGCCAGCAGCCTCTTGGGTGGCGGTTCCTCTGGGGCCAACGTCCTGACTTTC. Translation: CASSLLGGGSSGANVLTF. The V call is TRBV11-2, the J call TRBJ2-6; D remains unclear. The V gene lost 5 bases and the J gene lost 0 bases, with 17 bases spanning the gap. Germline CDR1 is SGHAT and CDR2 is FQNNGV. The CDR3 covers 18 residues. The complete variable domain, with remaining parts taken from reference TRBV11-2 and TRBJ2-6, reads EAGVAQSPRYKIIEKRQSVAFWCNPISGHATLYWYQQILGQGPKLLIQFQNNGVVDDSQLPKDRFSAERLKGVDSTLKIQPAKLEDSAVYLCASSLLGGGSSGANVLTFGAGSRLTVL.

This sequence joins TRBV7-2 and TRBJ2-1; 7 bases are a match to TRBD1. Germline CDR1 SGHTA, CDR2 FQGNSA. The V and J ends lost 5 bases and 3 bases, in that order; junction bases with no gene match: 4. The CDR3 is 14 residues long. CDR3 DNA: TGTGCCAGCAGCGCCCGACAGGGCTACAATGAGCAGTTCTTC. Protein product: CASSARQGYNEQFF.

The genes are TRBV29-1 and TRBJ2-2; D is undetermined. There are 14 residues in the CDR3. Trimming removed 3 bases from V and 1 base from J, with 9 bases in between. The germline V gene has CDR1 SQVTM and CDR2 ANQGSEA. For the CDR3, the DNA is TGCAGCGTTGATGGGGATAAGAACACCGGGGAGCTGTTTTTT. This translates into CSVDGDKNTGELFF.

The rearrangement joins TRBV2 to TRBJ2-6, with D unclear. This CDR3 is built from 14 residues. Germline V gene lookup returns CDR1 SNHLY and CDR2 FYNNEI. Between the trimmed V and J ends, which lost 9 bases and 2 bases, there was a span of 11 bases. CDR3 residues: CARKIAPGANVLTF. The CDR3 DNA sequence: TGTGCCAGAAAGATAGCCCCTGGGGCCAACGTCCTGACTTTC.

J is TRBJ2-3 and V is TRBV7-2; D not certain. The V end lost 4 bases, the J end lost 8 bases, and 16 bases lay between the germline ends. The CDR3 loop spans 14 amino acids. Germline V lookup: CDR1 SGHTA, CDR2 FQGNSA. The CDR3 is CASSSDRSVVTQYF. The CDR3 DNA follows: TGTGCCAGCAGCTCAGACCGATCAGTAGTTACGCAGTATTTT.

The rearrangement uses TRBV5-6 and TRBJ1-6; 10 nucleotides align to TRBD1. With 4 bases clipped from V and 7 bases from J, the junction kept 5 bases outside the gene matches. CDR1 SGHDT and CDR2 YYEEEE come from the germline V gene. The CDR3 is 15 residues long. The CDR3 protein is CASSPGDRGNSPLHF. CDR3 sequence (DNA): TGTGCCAGCAGCCCCGGGGACAGGGGAAATTCACCCCTCCACTTT.

The CDR3 bases are TGTGCCAGCTCGCCCACAGGGGGCATTAATGAAAAACTGTTTTTT. It is translated as CASSPTGGINEKLFF. The rearrangement links TRBV18 to TRBJ1-4, with TRBD1 matching over 9 bases. Germline V gene lookup returns CDR1 KGHSH and CDR2 LQKENI. V shed 6 bases and J 4 bases; nucleotides not matched to a gene: 6. The CDR3 consists of 15 residues.

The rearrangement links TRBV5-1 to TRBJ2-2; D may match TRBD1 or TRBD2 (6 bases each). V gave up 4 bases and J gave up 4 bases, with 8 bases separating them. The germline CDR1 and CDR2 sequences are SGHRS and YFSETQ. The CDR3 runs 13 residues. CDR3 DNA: TGCGCCAGCAGCCCGGGGGCCACCGGGGAGCTGTTTTTT. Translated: CASSPGATGELFF. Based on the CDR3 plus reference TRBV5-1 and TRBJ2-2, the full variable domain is KAGVTQTPRYLIKTRGQQVTLSCSPISGHRSVSWYQQTPGQGLQFLFEYFSETQRNKGNFPGRFSGRQFSNSRSEMNVSTLELGDSALYLCASSPGATGELFFGEGSRLTVL.

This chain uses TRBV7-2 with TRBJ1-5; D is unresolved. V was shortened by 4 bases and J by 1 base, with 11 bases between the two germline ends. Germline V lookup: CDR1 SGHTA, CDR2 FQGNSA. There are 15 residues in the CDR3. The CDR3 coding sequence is TGTGCCAGCAGCTGGACGGGTGGCAGCAATCAGCCCCAGCATTTT. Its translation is CASSWTGGSNQPQHF.

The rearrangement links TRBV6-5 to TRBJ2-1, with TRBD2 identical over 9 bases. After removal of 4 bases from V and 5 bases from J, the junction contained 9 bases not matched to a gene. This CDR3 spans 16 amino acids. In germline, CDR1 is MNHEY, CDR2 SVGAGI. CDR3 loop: CASSSRGLAFHNEQFF. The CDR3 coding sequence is TGTGCCAGCAGTTCCCGGGGACTAGCTTTTCACAATGAGCAGTTCTTC.

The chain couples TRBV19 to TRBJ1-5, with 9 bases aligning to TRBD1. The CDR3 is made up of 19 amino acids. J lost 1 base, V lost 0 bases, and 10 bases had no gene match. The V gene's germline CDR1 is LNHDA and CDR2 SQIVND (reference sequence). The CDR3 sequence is CASSIEGDRVRGSNQPQHF. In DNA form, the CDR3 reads TGTGCCAGTAGTATAGAGGGGGACAGGGTCCGAGGGAGCAATCAGCCCCAGCATTTT.

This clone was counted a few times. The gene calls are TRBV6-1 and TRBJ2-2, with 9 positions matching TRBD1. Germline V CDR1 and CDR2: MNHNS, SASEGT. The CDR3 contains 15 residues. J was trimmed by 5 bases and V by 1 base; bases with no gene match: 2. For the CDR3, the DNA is TGTGCCAGCAGTGAAGGGACAGGGGAGACCGGGGAGCTGTTTTTT. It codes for CASSEGTGETGELFF.

The CDR3 region is CASSYATPKGGNTIYF. For the CDR3, the DNA is TGTGCCAGCAGTTACGCGACACCCAAAGGAGGAAACACCATATATTTT. The V call is TRBV6-5, the J call TRBJ1-3; no firm D call. The germline V gene encodes CDR1 MNHEY and CDR2 SVGAGI. Trimming stripped 2 bases from V and 4 bases from J, with 15 bases between. The CDR3 has 16 residues.

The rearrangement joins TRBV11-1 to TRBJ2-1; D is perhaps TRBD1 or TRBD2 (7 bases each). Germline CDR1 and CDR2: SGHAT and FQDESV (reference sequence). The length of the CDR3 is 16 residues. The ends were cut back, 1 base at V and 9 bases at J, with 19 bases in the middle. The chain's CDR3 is CASSLGQGRGRGEQFF. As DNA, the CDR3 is TGTGCCAGCAGCTTAGGGCAGGGGAGGGGGCGAGGTGAGCAGTTCTTC.

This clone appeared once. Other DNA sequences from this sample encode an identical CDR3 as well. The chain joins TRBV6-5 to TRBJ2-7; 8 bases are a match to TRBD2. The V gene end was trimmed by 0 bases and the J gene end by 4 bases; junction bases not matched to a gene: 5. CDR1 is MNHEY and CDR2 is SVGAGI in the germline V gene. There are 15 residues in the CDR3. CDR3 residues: CASSYSASGSYEQYF. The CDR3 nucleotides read TGTGCCAGCAGTTACTCGGCGAGCGGGAGTTACGAGCAGTACTTC.

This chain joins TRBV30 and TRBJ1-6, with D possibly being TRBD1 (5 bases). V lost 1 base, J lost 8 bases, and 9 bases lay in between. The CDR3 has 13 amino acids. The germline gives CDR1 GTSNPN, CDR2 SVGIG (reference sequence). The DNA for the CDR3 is TGTGCCTGGAGTGCGGGGGGTTATTCACCCCTCCACTTT. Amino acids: CAWSAGGYSPLHF.

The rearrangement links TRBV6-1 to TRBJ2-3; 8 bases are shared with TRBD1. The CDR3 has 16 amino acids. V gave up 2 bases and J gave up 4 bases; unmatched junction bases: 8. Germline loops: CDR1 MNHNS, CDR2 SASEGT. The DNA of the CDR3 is TGTGCCAGCAGTGAATGGCAGGGGGCAACATCAGATACGCAGTATTTT. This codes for CASSEWQGATSDTQYF.

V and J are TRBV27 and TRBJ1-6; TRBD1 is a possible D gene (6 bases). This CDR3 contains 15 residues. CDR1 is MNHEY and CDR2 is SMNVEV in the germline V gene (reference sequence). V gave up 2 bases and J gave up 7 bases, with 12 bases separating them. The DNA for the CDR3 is TGTGCCAGCAGTTTAACCCCCAGGGGAAATTCACCCCTCCACTTT. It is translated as CASSLTPRGNSPLHF.

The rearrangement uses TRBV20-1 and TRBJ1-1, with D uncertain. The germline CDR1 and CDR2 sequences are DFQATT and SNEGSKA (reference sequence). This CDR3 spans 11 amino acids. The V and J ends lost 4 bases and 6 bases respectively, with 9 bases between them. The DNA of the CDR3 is TGCAGTGCTATCCGGGGTTCTGAAGCTTTCTTT. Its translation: CSAIRGSEAFF.